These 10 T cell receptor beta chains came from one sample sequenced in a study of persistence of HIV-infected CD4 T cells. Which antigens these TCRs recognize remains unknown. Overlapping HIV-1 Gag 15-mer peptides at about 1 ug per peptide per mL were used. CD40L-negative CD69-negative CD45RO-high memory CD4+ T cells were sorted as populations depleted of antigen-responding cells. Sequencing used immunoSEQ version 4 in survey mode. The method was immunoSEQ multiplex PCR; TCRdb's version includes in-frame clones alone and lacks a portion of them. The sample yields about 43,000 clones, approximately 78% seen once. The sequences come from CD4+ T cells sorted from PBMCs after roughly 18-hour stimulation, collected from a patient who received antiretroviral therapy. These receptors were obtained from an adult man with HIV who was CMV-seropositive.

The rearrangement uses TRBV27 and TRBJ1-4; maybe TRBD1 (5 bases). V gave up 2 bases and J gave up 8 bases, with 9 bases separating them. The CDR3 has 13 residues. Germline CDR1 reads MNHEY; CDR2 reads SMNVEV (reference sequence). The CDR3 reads CASSLRGSEKLFF. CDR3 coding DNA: TGTGCCAGCAGTTTAAGGGGCTCAGAAAAACTGTTTTTT.

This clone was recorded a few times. Here the CDR3 reads CASSFGLRQANYGYTF. DNA of the CDR3: TGTGCCAGCAGTTTCGGACTGCGACAAGCTAACTATGGCTACACCTTC. The chain is built from TRBV6-2 or TRBV6-3 and TRBJ1-2; D unclear. Trimming stripped 4 bases from V and 0 bases from J, with 15 bases between. This CDR3 region has 16 residues. Germline CDR1 and CDR2: MNHEY and SVGEGT.

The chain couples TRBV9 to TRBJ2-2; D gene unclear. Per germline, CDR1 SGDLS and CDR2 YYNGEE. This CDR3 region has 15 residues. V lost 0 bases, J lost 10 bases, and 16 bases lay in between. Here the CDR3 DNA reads TGTGCCAGCAGCGTAGCGGCAAACACCAACGAGGAGCTGTTTTTT. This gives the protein CASSVAANTNEELFF.

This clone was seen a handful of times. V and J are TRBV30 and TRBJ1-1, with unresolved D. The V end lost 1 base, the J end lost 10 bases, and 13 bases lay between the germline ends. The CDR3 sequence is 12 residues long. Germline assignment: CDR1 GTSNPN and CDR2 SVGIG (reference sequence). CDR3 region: CAWSASLLRAFF. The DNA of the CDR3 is TGTGCCTGGAGTGCTAGTCTCCTACGAGCTTTCTTT.

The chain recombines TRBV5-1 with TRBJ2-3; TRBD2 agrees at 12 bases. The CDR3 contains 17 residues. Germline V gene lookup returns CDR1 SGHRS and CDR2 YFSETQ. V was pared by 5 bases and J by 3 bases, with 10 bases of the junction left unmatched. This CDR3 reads CASSRRPTSGSTDTQYF. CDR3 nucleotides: TGCGCCAGCAGTCGGAGGCCGACTAGCGGGAGTACAGATACGCAGTATTTT.

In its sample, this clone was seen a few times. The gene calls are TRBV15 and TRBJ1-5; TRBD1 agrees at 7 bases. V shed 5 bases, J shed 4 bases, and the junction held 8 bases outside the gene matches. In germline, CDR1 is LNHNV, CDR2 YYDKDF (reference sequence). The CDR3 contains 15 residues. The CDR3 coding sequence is TGTGCCACCAGCGACACGGACAGGTTTAATCAGCCCCAGCATTTT. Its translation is CATSDTDRFNQPQHF.

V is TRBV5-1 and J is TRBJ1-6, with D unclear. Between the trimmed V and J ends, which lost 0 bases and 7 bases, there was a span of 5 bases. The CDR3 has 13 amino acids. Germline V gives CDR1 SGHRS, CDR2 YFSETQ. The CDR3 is CASSLASNSPLHF. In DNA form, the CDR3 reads TGCGCCAGCAGCTTGGCCAGCAATTCACCCCTCCACTTT.

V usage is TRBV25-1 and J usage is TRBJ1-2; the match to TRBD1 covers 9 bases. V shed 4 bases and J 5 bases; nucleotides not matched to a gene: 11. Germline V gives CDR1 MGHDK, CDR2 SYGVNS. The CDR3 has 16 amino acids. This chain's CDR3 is CASSGTGQGIFYGYTF. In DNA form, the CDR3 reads TGTGCCAGCAGTGGCACCGGACAGGGGATCTTTTATGGCTACACCTTC.

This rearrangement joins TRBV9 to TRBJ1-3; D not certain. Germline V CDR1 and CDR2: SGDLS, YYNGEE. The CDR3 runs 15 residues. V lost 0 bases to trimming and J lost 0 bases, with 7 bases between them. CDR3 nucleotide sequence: TGTGCCAGCAGCGTAGCGGCCAGCTCTGGAAACACCATATATTTT. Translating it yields CASSVAASSGNTIYF.

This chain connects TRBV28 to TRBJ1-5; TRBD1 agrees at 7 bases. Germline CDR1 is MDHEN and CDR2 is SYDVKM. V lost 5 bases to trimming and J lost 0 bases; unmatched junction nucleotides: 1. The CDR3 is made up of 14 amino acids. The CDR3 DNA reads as TGTGCCAGCAGTCCAGGGGGTAGCAATCAGCCCCAGCATTTT. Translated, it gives CASSPGGSNQPQHF.